A single T cell receptor beta chain is shown here with its context. The antigen is unknown. This specimen comes from a study of a mutant IDH1 vaccine in newly diagnosed glioma. Across the study: Among treated patients, about 62% were male and about 40% female, and mean age was approximately 43 years. Most patients had received both radiotherapy and temozolomide, the prior options being radiotherapy, temozolomide, or both. Study results and caveats: No link was apparently found between pseudoprogression and changes in top peripheral T cell clonotypes.

Time point reported: baseline, week 1 (first vaccination visit). Regarding treatment: pre-vaccination baseline after standard-of-care therapy. Method: immunoSEQ multiplex PCR; TCRdb's copy keeps in-frame clones and lacks some. The sample has about 68,000 clones, approximately 85% seen once; the top ten hold approximately 8.2%. The germline V gene encodes CDR1 MDHEN and CDR2 SYDVKM. The CDR3 spans 11 residues. The V end lost 7 bases, the J end lost 2 bases, and 5 bases lay between the germline ends. The genes are TRBV28 and TRBJ1-2; D is undetermined. Sequencing used PBMCs, obtained from a glioma patient treated with radiotherapy, temozolomide or both. This receptor was identified in a man over 45 with glioma. The CDR3 nucleotides are TGTGCCAGCATGGGAAACTATGGCTACACCTTC. It codes for CASMGNYGYTF.